The 20 T cell receptor beta chains below all came from one sample that was sequenced in a study of Graves' ophthalmopathy and Graves' hyperthyroidism. The TCR beta CDR3 regions underwent amplification from RNA transcripts. Second-round multiplex PCR came after a first-round RT-PCR that employed HTBI primers. In TCRdb, the multiplex PCR reads were re-called with MiXCR into one record per CDR3 protein. There are 740,000 or so distinct CDR3 sequences in the sample; 40% occur only once, and 40% to 55% lies in the top ten. Sequenced sample: peripheral blood. These receptors all come from an adult man with Graves' ophthalmopathy.

This clonotype was counted a few times. A read error may account for a junction end that differs from germline. The chain employs TRBV7-9 and TRBJ2-7, with 10 bases aligning to TRBD2. The CDR3 is 16 residues long. Germline values: CDR1 SEHNR, CDR2 FQNEAQ (reference sequence). The CDR3 is CASSQAASGGYYEQYF. The CDR3 region has the DNA TGCGCCAGCAGCCAAGCGGCTAGCGGGGGTTACTACGAGCAGTACTTC.

This clonotype was recorded at least ten times. The chain couples TRBV7-9 to TRBJ2-5; tentatively, D is TRBD1 or TRBD2 (5 bases each). Trimming removed 3 bases from V and 4 bases from J, with 21 bases in between. Germline assignment: CDR1 SEHNR and CDR2 FQNEAQ (reference sequence). The CDR3 spans 17 residues. In DNA form, the CDR3 reads TGTGCCAGCAGCTTTGTCTCCACCGGCCTCGGGGCAGAGACCCAGTACTTC. Amino acids: CASSFVSTGLGAETQYF.

This clonotype was recorded a few times. The V gene is TRBV20-1, the J gene TRBJ2-5; the D is unclear. The germline V and J ends were trimmed by 3 bases and 7 bases, with 21 bases remaining between them. The CDR3 spans 15 residues. Germline V gene data show CDR1 as DFQATT and CDR2 as SNEGSKA (reference sequence). The CDR3 here is CSASRAMGNKRTQYF. As DNA, the CDR3 is TGCAGTGCTAGTAGGGCGATGGGCAATAAGAGGACCCAGTACTTC.

This clonotype was detected a few times. The CDR3 protein is CSASPRTGRYTGELFF. The CDR3 bases are TGCAGTGCTAGCCCCAGGACAGGGCGTTACACCGGGGAGCTGTTTTTT. The chain recombines TRBV20-1 with TRBJ2-2; 8 nucleotides agree with TRBD1. Trimming cost V 3 bases and J 3 bases; bases outside gene matches: 9. Germline V gene sequence: CDR1 DFQATT, CDR2 SNEGSKA (reference sequence). CDR3 length: 16 amino acids.

The V gene is TRBV6-2 or TRBV6-3, the J gene TRBJ1-6; 8 bases are shared with TRBD1. CDR3 length equals 15 residues. Germline-derived CDR1 and CDR2 are MNHEY and SVGEGT. J gave up 10 bases and V 7 bases, and 12 bases lay outside the gene matches. The CDR3 DNA sequence: TGTGCCAGCAACGTCGGACAGGGTTCTCGGTCACCCCTCCACTTT. Translation: CASNVGQGSRSPLHF.

The sample holds many counts of this clonotype. The chain employs TRBV29-1 and TRBJ2-7; D could derive from TRBD1 or TRBD2 (5 bases each). The V end was cut by 6 bases, the J end by 0 bases, with 12 bases between. The CDR3 length is 13 residues. Looked up from germline, CDR1 is SQVTM and CDR2 is ANQGSEA. CDR3 DNA: TGCAGCGTGGGACGGAGAAGCTCCTACGAGCAGTACTTC. It yields the protein CSVGRRSSYEQYF.

This chain links TRBV6-5 with TRBJ1-1; the D is unclear. Germline values: CDR1 MNHEY, CDR2 SVGAGI. The V gene lost 5 bases and the J gene lost 4 bases, with 17 bases spanning the gap. There are 15 residues in the CDR3. The CDR3 loop reads CASSGSASAGTEAFF. The DNA of the CDR3 is TGTGCCAGCAGTGGAAGCGCGTCAGCGGGCACTGAAGCTTTCTTT.

In the case of this clonotype: This may be a read error, as it is one base from a much larger clone. The V and J genes are TRBV10-3 and TRBJ2-6; tentatively, D is TRBD2 (6 bases). This CDR3 has 16 residues. CDR1 is ENHRY and CDR2 is SYGVKD in the germline V gene. The CDR3 loop reads CAITGGTSSAANVLTF. The CDR3 nucleotides read TGTGCCATCACCGGGGGTACGAGCTCTGCGGCCAACGTCCTGACTTTC.

The rearrangement links TRBV10-3 to TRBJ2-5; the D call may be TRBD1 or TRBD2 (5 bases each). This CDR3 comprises 13 residues. Trimming cost V 10 bases and J 2 bases, with 14 bases left between them. Germline V gives CDR1 ENHRY, CDR2 SYGVKD. CDR3 loop: CASLSWGQETQYF. CDR3 in DNA: TGTGCCAGCCTCAGTTGGGGGCAAGAGACCCAGTACTTC.

This chain connects TRBV12-3 or TRBV12-4 to TRBJ2-7; no clear D. Trimming removed 6 bases from V and 9 bases from J, with 9 bases in between. The CDR3 totals 10 residues. The CDR3 nucleotides are TGTGCCAGCAGCCCCACGGCGCAGTACTTC. This translates into CASSPTAQYF.

This chain uses TRBV25-1 with TRBJ2-2, with TRBD1 identical over 11 bases. The CDR3 length is 13 residues. The germline gives CDR1 MGHDK, CDR2 SYGVNS. J lost 6 bases, V lost 9 bases, and 3 bases had no gene match. CDR3 nucleotide sequence: TGTGCCAGTAGGACAGGGGGCTCCGGGGAGCTGTTTTTT. Protein: CASRTGGSGELFF.

This clonotype has ten or more counts. The J gene is TRBJ1-6, the V gene TRBV7-8; possible D gene TRBD1, 6 bases. Per the germline V gene, CDR1 is SGHVS and CDR2 is FQNEAQ. This CDR3 is built from 17 residues. Between the trimmed V and J ends, which lost 5 bases and 2 bases, there was a span of 16 bases. The CDR3 nucleotides read TGTGCCAGCAGCCTACGACAGGCTAAGGCCTATAATTCACCCCTCCACTTT. Its translation: CASSLRQAKAYNSPLHF.

Regarding this clonotype: The junction differs from germline at one of its ends, possibly a read error. This chain uses TRBV11-1 with TRBJ2-5; D unclear. The CDR3 is 16 residues long. CDR1 and CDR2 from the germline V gene are SGHAT and FQDESV (reference sequence). CDR3 sequence: CTSSSLTTGYQETQYF. In DNA, the CDR3 is TGTACCAGCAGTTCCTTGACGACTGGGTACCAAGAGACCCAGTACTTC. Looking up the rest from reference TRBV11-1 and TRBJ2-5 gives the full variable domain: EAEVAQSPRYKITEKSQAVAFWCDPISGHATLYWYRQILGQGPELLVQFQDESVVDDSQLPKDRFSAERLKGVDSTLKIQPAELGDSAMYLCTSSSLTTGYQETQYFGPGTRLLVL.

V is TRBV2 and J is TRBJ2-7, with 9 bases fitting TRBD1. This CDR3 has 16 amino acids. The germline V gene has CDR1 SNHLY and CDR2 FYNNEI. J lost 4 bases, V lost 6 bases, and 13 bases had no gene match. CDR3: CASSQDVGTGMYEQYF. The CDR3 region has the DNA TGTGCCAGCAGCCAAGATGTCGGGACAGGGATGTACGAGCAGTACTTC.

For this clonotype: A read error may be the cause here, since a much bigger clone is one base away. The rearrangement links TRBV10-2 to TRBJ2-7; 7 bases match TRBD2. Germline V lookup: CDR1 WSHSY, CDR2 SAAADI. The CDR3 is 12 residues long. V was pared by 6 bases and J by 5 bases, with 4 bases of the junction left unmatched. CDR3 loop: CASSARGDEQYF. The DNA for the CDR3 is TGCGCCAGCAGCGCCCGGGGGGACGAGCAGTACTTC.

The chain carries TRBV25-1 and TRBJ2-7; TRBD2 agrees at 12 bases. The junction had 4 bases not matched to a gene; V was cut back by 6 bases and J by 4 bases. Germline V gene data show CDR1 as MGHDK and CDR2 as SYGVNS. This CDR3 has 14 amino acids. CDR3 in DNA: TGTGCCAGCAGCGAGACTAGCGGGGGATACGAGCAGTACTTC. Amino acid sequence: CASSETSGGYEQYF.

The chain carries TRBV9 and TRBJ1-6, with D maybe TRBD1 (6 bases). Germline loops: CDR1 SGDLS, CDR2 YYNGEE. The CDR3 runs to 13 residues. V lost 4 bases to trimming and J lost 10 bases, with 12 bases between them. For the CDR3, the DNA is TGTGCCAGCAGCACACCAGGGGAATCACCCCTCCACTTT. Protein product: CASSTPGESPLHF.

This clonotype has a count of ten or more. V is TRBV7-9 and J is TRBJ2-2; a possible D gene is TRBD2 (6 bases). The CDR3 has 15 residues. V was cut by 2 bases and J by 2 bases, with 9 bases left in between. The germline V gene has CDR1 SEHNR and CDR2 FQNEAQ (reference sequence). Here the CDR3 DNA reads TGTGCCAGCAGCTTAATAGCGGAAAACACCGGGGAGCTGTTTTTT. Its translation: CASSLIAENTGELFF.

This clonotype was detected a few times. The chain links TRBV5-1 to TRBJ2-6; D remains ambiguous. Germline V gives CDR1 SGHRS, CDR2 YFSETQ. CDR3 length equals 17 residues. The V and J ends lost 1 base and 0 bases respectively, with 11 bases between them. Here the CDR3 reads CASSLKGRSSGANVLTF. In DNA form, the CDR3 reads TGCGCCAGCAGCTTGAAGGGTAGGAGCTCTGGGGCCAACGTCCTGACTTTC. Combining the CDR3 with reference TRBV5-1 and TRBJ2-6 gives the whole variable domain KAGVTQTPRYLIKTRGQQVTLSCSPISGHRSVSWYQQTPGQGLQFLFEYFSETQRNKGNFPGRFSGRQFSNSRSEMNVSTLELGDSALYLCASSLKGRSSGANVLTFGAGSRLTVL.

Points on this clonotype: The CDR3 carries no conserved terminal phenylalanine or tryptophan, so it likely arises from a read error. V gene TRBV11-2 combines with J gene TRBJ2-7; no firm D call. V lost 2 bases to trimming and J lost 2 bases, with 10 bases between them. Germline CDR1 and CDR2: SGHAT and FQNNGV. The CDR3 loop spans 14 amino acids. CDR3 DNA: TGTGCCAGCAGCTTAAATGAAGGTGCCTACGAGCAGTACCTC. Protein: CASSLNEGAYEQYL.